One sample yielded the 8 T cell receptor beta chains listed below, sequenced in a study of OX40 agonist ivuxolimab in advanced cancers. Only in-frame clones appear in the TCRdb table, and some are missing; sequencing was by immunoSEQ multiplex PCR. The sample contains about 79,000 clones, approximately 86% of which appear only once. The starting material was CD4+ or CD8+ T cells sorted from blood, obtained in a trial of the OX40 agonist ivuxolimab. These receptors were taken from an adult with an advanced solid tumor such as melanoma, head and neck, liver or kidney cancer.

The V call is TRBV11-3, the J call TRBJ2-1; 11 bases are shared with TRBD2. Germline trimming cut 3 bases from V and 7 bases from J; bases unmatched to any gene: 8. The CDR3 consists of 16 residues. CDR1 and CDR2 from the germline V gene are SGHNT and YENEEA. CDR3 region: CASSFPGTSGGNEQFF. Written as DNA, the CDR3 is TGTGCCAGCAGCTTCCCCGGGACTAGCGGCGGGAATGAGCAGTTCTTC.

The V and J genes are TRBV7-6 and TRBJ2-1; no firm D call. Germline V gene data show CDR1 as SGHVS and CDR2 as FNYEAQ. Trimming took 2 bases from V and 7 from J, leaving 18 bases between them. The CDR3 is 16 residues long. Here the CDR3 DNA reads TGTGCCAGCAGCTTATCCAGAGCGTCGGGTGTAAATGAGCAGTTCTTC. Its protein is CASSLSRASGVNEQFF.

The V call is TRBV11-2, the J call TRBJ2-1, with D unresolved. CDR3 size: 12 residues. Looked up from germline, CDR1 is SGHAT and CDR2 is FQNNGV. V lost 3 bases and J 12 bases, leaving 12 bases between the germline ends. CDR3 bases: TGTGCCAGCAGCTTTCTTTCTAGGAGGCAGTTCTTC. Protein: CASSFLSRRQFF.

The chain uses TRBV11-2 and TRBJ2-1, with 8 bases matching TRBD2. The germline V gene has CDR1 SGHAT and CDR2 FQNNGV. The CDR3 has 14 residues. The V and J ends lost 5 bases and 5 bases, in that order; junction bases with no gene match: 5. CDR3 amino acids: CASSRSGTNNEQFF. In DNA form, the CDR3 reads TGTGCCAGCAGCCGTAGCGGGACGAACAATGAGCAGTTCTTC.

V is TRBV7-2 and J is TRBJ1-6; D call uncertain. In germline, CDR1 is SGHTA, CDR2 FQGNSA. Trimming pared 1 base from V and 9 bases from J, leaving 1 base between. The CDR3 runs 11 residues. The chain's CDR3 is CASSLGSPLHF. The DNA of the CDR3 is TGTGCCAGCAGCTTAGGTTCACCCCTCCACTTT.

This chain uses TRBV4-3 with TRBJ2-7; D not resolved. The germline V gene has CDR1 LGHNA and CDR2 YSLEER. V lost 0 bases and J 5 bases, leaving 11 bases between the germline ends. This CDR3 has 14 amino acids. The CDR3 is CASSQDRVFNEQYF. The CDR3 DNA is TGCGCCAGCAGCCAAGATCGGGTATTCAACGAGCAGTACTTC.

V and J are TRBV6-1 and TRBJ2-7; perhaps TRBD2 as D (5 bases). V dropped 7 bases and J dropped 2 bases, with 12 bases sitting between them. CDR1 is MNHNS, CDR2 SASEGT, per germline. The CDR3 is 13 residues long. CDR3 sequence reads: CASTRRAAYEQYF. The CDR3 DNA is TGTGCCAGCACCCGGCGAGCGGCCTACGAGCAGTACTTC.

The rearrangement uses TRBV27 and TRBJ1-1; D gene ambiguous. The ends were cut back, 3 bases at V and 1 base at J, with 6 bases in the middle. CDR3 length equals 13 residues. Germline CDR1 reads MNHEY; CDR2 reads SMNVEV (reference sequence). As DNA, the CDR3 is TGTGCCAGCAGTTTCGGAGGGAACACTGAAGCTTTCTTT. Encoded protein: CASSFGGNTEAFF.